The 5 T cell receptor beta chains reported below all come from one sample, sequenced in a study of naive and memory T cell subsets. An oligonucleotide containing a UMI was ligated to the 3' end of TCR cDNA. Four PCR rounds used nested alpha and beta constant region primers plus the SP2 primer. TCRdb fed the UMI-ligation and nested PCR reads into MiXCR, producing one record per CDR3 protein. The sample carries about 26,000 distinct CDR3 sequences, roughly 5.2% recorded once. Sequencing was done on a sample of blood. Receptor source: an adult in good health.

Concerning this clonotype: A read error may explain this, as a much larger clone is one base away. This CDR3 fails to terminate in the conserved phenylalanine or tryptophan, so it likely reflects a read error. The chain recombines TRBV28 with TRBJ1-1; D uncertain. Germline CDR1 reads MDHEN; CDR2 reads SYDVKM. CDR3 size: 12 residues. The germline V and J ends were trimmed by 6 bases and 1 base, with 6 bases remaining between them. The CDR3 DNA is TGTGCCAGCAGACCAGAGAACACTGAAGCTTTCTCT. This codes for CASRPENTEAFS.

At least ten counts were recorded for this clonotype. V gene TRBV6-5 combines with J gene TRBJ2-7, with 14 bases identical to TRBD2. The CDR3 is made up of 16 amino acids. V lost 6 bases, J lost 3 bases, and 7 bases stayed unmatched. Germline V gene sequence: CDR1 MNHEY, CDR2 SVGAGI. CDR3 residues: CASSPQGTSGSYEQYF. Here the CDR3 DNA reads TGTGCCAGCAGCCCCCAAGGGACTAGCGGGAGCTACGAGCAGTACTTC.

The table lists this clonotype with many counts. The chain joins TRBV12-3 or TRBV12-4 to TRBJ1-1; D remains unclear. The CDR3 is 14 residues long. Trimming removed 3 bases from V and 1 base from J, with 9 bases in between. The DNA of the CDR3 is TGTGCCAGCAGTTTTAGCCCTGGGAACACTGAAGCTTTCTTT. Amino acids: CASSFSPGNTEAFF.

The chain links TRBV9 to TRBJ2-5; D is unresolved. The CDR3 covers 15 residues. Germline-derived CDR1 and CDR2 are SGDLS and YYNGEE. Between the trimmed V and J ends, which lost 0 bases and 1 base, there was a span of 10 bases. In DNA form, the CDR3 reads TGTGCCAGCAGCGTAGCTCTAGGCAGCCAAGAGACCCAGTACTTC. Protein sequence: CASSVALGSQETQYF.

This clonotype was counted at least ten times. The chain links TRBV4-3 to TRBJ2-2; no reliable D call. Germline CDR1 LGHNA, CDR2 YSLEER. With 0 bases removed from V and 0 bases from J, the gap between germline ends came to 8 bases. The CDR3 runs 16 residues. In DNA form, the CDR3 reads TGCGCCAGCAGCCAAGAGGCGGTAGCGAACACCGGGGAGCTGTTTTTT. It yields the protein CASSQEAVANTGELFF.